This T cell receptor (beta chain) comes out of a study of blood T cell repertoires in COVID-19. Study at large: COVID-19 samples, acute and convalescent, were from the United States, Italy and Spain.

The V gene end was trimmed by 0 bases and the J gene end by 5 bases; junction bases not matched to a gene: 5. The CDR3 runs 16 residues. CDR1 is LNHNV and CDR2 is YYDKDF in the germline V gene (reference sequence). Some clones are missing from TCRdb's copy, which holds only in-frame ones; the method was immunoSEQ multiplex PCR. The repertoire includes some 57,000 clones, about nine tenths of them detected once, and less than 7.5% sits in the top ten. Source material: peripheral blood. This clonotype originated in a man in his fifties with active COVID-19. The chain uses TRBV15 and TRBJ2-3; 10 positions match TRBD2. CDR3 residues: CATSRDERGGRDTQYF. CDR3 in DNA: TGTGCCACCAGCAGAGATGAGCGGGGGGGCAGAGATACGCAGTATTTT.